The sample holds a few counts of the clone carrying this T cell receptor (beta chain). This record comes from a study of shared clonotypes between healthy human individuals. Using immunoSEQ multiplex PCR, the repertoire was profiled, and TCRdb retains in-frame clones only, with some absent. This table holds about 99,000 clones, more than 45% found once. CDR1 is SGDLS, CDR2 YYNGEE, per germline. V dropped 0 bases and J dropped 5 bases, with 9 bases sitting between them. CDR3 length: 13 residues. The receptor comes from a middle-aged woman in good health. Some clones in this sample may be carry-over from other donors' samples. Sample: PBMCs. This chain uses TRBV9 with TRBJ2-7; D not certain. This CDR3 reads CASSVGIAHEQYF. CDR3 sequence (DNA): TGTGCCAGCAGCGTAGGTATTGCACACGAGCAGTACTTC.